Presented here are 17 T cell receptor beta chains from one specimen sequenced in a study of blood T cell repertoires in COVID-19. TCRdb's table, derived via immunoSEQ multiplex PCR, lists solely in-frame clones and lacks some. The sample shows about 330,000 clones, approximately 84% of them seen only once. The sample taken for sequencing was PBMCs or T cells enriched from blood (not recorded which). Receptors originate from a young woman who had recovered from COVID-19.

This sequence joins TRBV12-3 or TRBV12-4 and TRBJ1-1; TRBD1 agrees at 12 bases. The CDR3 is 12 residues long. The junction had 6 bases not matched to a gene; V was cut back by 6 bases and J by 13 bases. The CDR3 bases are TGTGCCAGCAGGTTGGGACAGGGGGCGGTTTTCTTT. Amino acid sequence: CASRLGQGAVFF.

The V gene is TRBV7-3, the J gene TRBJ2-3; D is possibly TRBD1 (7 bases). This CDR3 spans 16 amino acids. Trimming removed 2 bases at V and 3 bases at J, with 15 bases between. Germline CDR1 reads SGHTA; CDR2 reads FQGTGA. In DNA, the CDR3 is TGTGCCAGCAGCTTATTAGGGGGCGGGGCGACAGATACGCAGTATTTT. Its translation is CASSLLGGGATDTQYF.

The genes are TRBV7-9 and TRBJ2-3; possible D gene TRBD1, 5 bases. Germline CDR1 is SEHNR and CDR2 is FQNEAQ (reference sequence). V lost 5 bases and J 0 bases, leaving 9 bases between the germline ends. The CDR3 is 14 amino acids. The CDR3 region is CASSPRESTDTQYF. DNA of the CDR3: TGTGCCAGCAGCCCCAGGGAAAGCACAGATACGCAGTATTTT.

The rearrangement joins TRBV6-5 to TRBJ2-1, with 7 bases identical to TRBD2. CDR1 is MNHEY, CDR2 SVGAGI, per germline. V shed 2 bases and J 10 bases; nucleotides not matched to a gene: 8. The CDR3 consists of 14 residues. CDR3 loop: CASSYHPVGGEQFF. DNA of the CDR3: TGTGCCAGCAGTTACCACCCGGTCGGGGGGGAGCAGTTCTTC.

The chain employs TRBV4-1 and TRBJ2-1, with 8 bases fitting TRBD1. Unmatched junction bases numbered 4, after V lost 0 bases and J lost 6 bases. CDR3 length equals 15 residues. From germline, CDR1 is MGHRA and CDR2 YSYEKL. Here the CDR3 reads CASSQEPGTGNEQFF. Here the CDR3 DNA reads TGCGCCAGCAGCCAAGAGCCCGGGACAGGCAATGAGCAGTTCTTC.

This rearrangement joins TRBV19 to TRBJ1-1; 7 bases are a match to TRBD1. The CDR3 is 16 residues long. Trimming cost V 3 bases and J 3 bases; bases outside gene matches: 10. Germline-derived CDR1 and CDR2 are LNHDA and SQIVND (reference sequence). This CDR3 reads CASSIQGQPRDTEAFF. In DNA form, the CDR3 reads TGTGCCAGTAGTATCCAGGGACAGCCTCGGGACACTGAAGCTTTCTTT. Variable domain in full (rest from reference TRBV19 and TRBJ1-1): DGGITQSPKYLFRKEGQNVTLSCEQNLNHDAMYWYRQDPGQGLRLIYYSQIVNDFQKGDIAEGYSVSREKKESFPLTVTSAQKNPTAFYLCASSIQGQPRDTEAFFGQGTRLTVV.

The chain has TRBV6-4 and TRBJ2-3; 8 positions match TRBD1. The CDR3 sequence is 15 residues long. V was pared by 0 bases and J by 7 bases, with 6 bases of the junction left unmatched. Looked up from germline, CDR1 is MRHNA and CDR2 is SNTAGT. This CDR3 is CASSDSRTGGHTQYF. In DNA form, the CDR3 reads TGTGCCAGCAGTGACTCGAGAACAGGGGGACATACGCAGTATTTT.

This sequence joins TRBV25-1 and TRBJ1-5; D ambiguous. Germline V gene sequence: CDR1 MGHDK, CDR2 SYGVNS. V dropped 3 bases and J dropped 5 bases, with 11 bases sitting between them. The CDR3 extends over 14 amino acids. The CDR3 is CASSEESLDQPQHF. CDR3 bases: TGTGCCAGCAGTGAGGAGTCGCTAGATCAGCCCCAGCATTTT.

The V call is TRBV27, the J call TRBJ1-2; TRBD1 matches at 8 bases. The CDR3 covers 15 residues. The germline V gene has CDR1 MNHEY and CDR2 SMNVEV (reference sequence). The V segment lost 4 bases and the J segment 1 base; nucleotides outside the gene matches: 5. The CDR3 DNA sequence: TGTGCCAGCAGTTCAGGACAGGGCCTTAACTATGGCTACACCTTC. It is translated as CASSSGQGLNYGYTF.

This rearrangement joins TRBV24-1 to TRBJ2-1; 7 bases line up with TRBD2. The CDR3 loop spans 16 amino acids. The germline CDR1 and CDR2 sequences are KGHDR and SFDVKD. V shed 7 bases and J 6 bases; nucleotides not matched to a gene: 14. This CDR3 reads CATRGGLADQSNEQFF. For the CDR3, the DNA is TGTGCCACCAGGGGGGGGTTGGCAGACCAGAGCAATGAGCAGTTCTTC.

This chain uses TRBV7-3 with TRBJ2-3; TRBD1 agrees at 8 bases. The CDR3 sequence is 15 residues long. The junction had 4 bases not matched to a gene; V was cut back by 5 bases and J by 0 bases. Germline CDR1 reads SGHTA; CDR2 reads FQGTGA. The CDR3 region has the DNA TGTGCCAGCAGCCCCGGACAGGGTAGCACAGATACGCAGTATTTT. Its translation: CASSPGQGSTDTQYF.

The chain recombines TRBV7-9 with TRBJ1-1; 8 bases line up with TRBD1. The CDR3 totals 16 residues. V shed 5 bases and J 0 bases; nucleotides not matched to a gene: 8. Germline loops: CDR1 SEHNR, CDR2 FQNEAQ (reference sequence). CDR3 residues: CASSPGQVLLNTEAFF. The CDR3 DNA sequence: TGTGCCAGCAGCCCGGGACAGGTTCTTTTGAACACTGAAGCTTTCTTT.

The chain's CDR3 is CASSVGTSGIDNEQFF. CDR3 in DNA: TGTGCCAGCAGCGTAGGAACTAGCGGGATCGACAATGAGCAGTTCTTC. This sequence joins TRBV9 and TRBJ2-1; 10 positions match TRBD2. Unmatched junction bases numbered 5, after V lost 0 bases and J lost 5 bases. The CDR3 is 16 amino acids. CDR1 and CDR2 from the germline V gene are SGDLS and YYNGEE.

V gene TRBV27 combines with J gene TRBJ2-2; 10 positions agree with TRBD2. CDR3 length equals 18 residues. V shed 3 bases and J 5 bases; nucleotides not matched to a gene: 12. Germline V gene data show CDR1 as MNHEY and CDR2 as SMNVEV (reference sequence). For the CDR3, the DNA is TGTGCCAGCAGTTTCAAGCCCCCTAGCGGGAGCGGGACCGGGGAGCTGTTTTTT. Protein: CASSFKPPSGSGTGELFF.

This clone was detected a few times. The rearrangement uses TRBV13 and TRBJ1-2, with 7 bases identical to TRBD1. The CDR3 is 15 amino acids. V was clipped by 1 base and J by 7 bases; unmatched bases: 9. Germline V gives CDR1 PRHDT, CDR2 FYEKMQ (reference sequence). The CDR3 sequence: CASSLETGDLFGYTF. CDR3 nucleotide sequence: TGTGCCAGCAGCTTAGAAACAGGGGATTTATTTGGCTACACCTTC.

V gene TRBV11-2 combines with J gene TRBJ1-1, with 7 bases matching TRBD1. The germline V gene has CDR1 SGHAT and CDR2 FQNNGV. V dropped 2 bases and J dropped 4; count of bases not matched to a gene: 7. The CDR3 sequence is 15 residues long. The CDR3 sequence: CASSLQGGSVTEAFF. In DNA form, the CDR3 reads TGTGCCAGCAGCTTACAGGGGGGCTCCGTCACTGAAGCTTTCTTT.

The V gene is TRBV4-1, the J gene TRBJ2-7, with TRBD1 identical over 7 bases. This CDR3 has 15 amino acids. Germline-derived CDR1 and CDR2 are MGHRA and YSYEKL. Unmatched junction bases numbered 8, after V lost 3 bases and J lost 3 bases. The CDR3 sequence: CASSHRDSGIYEQYF. Written as DNA, the CDR3 is TGCGCCAGCAGCCACCGGGACAGCGGAATCTACGAGCAGTACTTC.